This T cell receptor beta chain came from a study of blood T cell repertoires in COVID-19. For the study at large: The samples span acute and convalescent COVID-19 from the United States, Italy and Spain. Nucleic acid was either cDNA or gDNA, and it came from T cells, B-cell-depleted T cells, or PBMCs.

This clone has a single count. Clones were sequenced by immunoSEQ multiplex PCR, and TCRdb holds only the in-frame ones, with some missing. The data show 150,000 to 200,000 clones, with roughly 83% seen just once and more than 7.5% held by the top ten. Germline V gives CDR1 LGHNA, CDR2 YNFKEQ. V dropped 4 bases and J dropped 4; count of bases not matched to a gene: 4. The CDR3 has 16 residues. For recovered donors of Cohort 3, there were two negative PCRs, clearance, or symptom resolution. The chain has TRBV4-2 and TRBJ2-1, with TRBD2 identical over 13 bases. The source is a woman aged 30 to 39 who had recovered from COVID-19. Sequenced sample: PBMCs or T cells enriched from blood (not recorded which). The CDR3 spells CASSPGLAGLYNEQFF. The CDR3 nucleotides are TGTGCCAGCAGCCCGGGACTAGCGGGGCTATACAATGAGCAGTTCTTC.